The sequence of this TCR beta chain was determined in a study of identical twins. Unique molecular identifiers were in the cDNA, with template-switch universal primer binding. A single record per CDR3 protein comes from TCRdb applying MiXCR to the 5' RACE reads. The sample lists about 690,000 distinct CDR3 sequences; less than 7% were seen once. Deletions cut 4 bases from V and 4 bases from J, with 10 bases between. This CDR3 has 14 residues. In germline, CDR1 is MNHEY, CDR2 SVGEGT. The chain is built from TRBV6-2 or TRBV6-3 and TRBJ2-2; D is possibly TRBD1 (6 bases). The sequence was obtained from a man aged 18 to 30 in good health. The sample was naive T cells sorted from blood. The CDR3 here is CASSFWGPTGELFF. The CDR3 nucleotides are TGTGCCAGCAGTTTTTGGGGGCCCACCGGGGAGCTGTTTTTT.